The source of this T cell receptor beta chain is a study of blood T cell repertoires in COVID-19. Data came from immunoSEQ multiplex PCR; TCRdb stores just in-frame clones and leaves some out. This sample carries 29,000 or so clones, roughly 87% of them seen once, and the ten largest clones take roughly 9.8%. Material: peripheral blood. This receptor was identified in a human donor in a cohort sampled during active COVID-19.

The CDR3 nucleotides are TGTGCCAGCAGCTTATTGGTAGGACAGGGAGGATCACCCCTCCACTTT. This encodes CASSLLVGQGGSPLHF. This chain joins TRBV7-2 and TRBJ1-6, with 8 nucleotides matching TRBD1. V trimming: 2 bases; J trimming: 10 bases; junction bases outside the gene matches: 10. Germline V lookup: CDR1 SGHTA, CDR2 FQGNSA. This CDR3 contains 16 residues.